This T cell receptor beta chain was identified in a study of T cell clonotyping in hematopoietic cell transplantation. Study at large: Recipients were bled about 28 days pretransplant and at posttransplant days 30, 100, 180.

Profiled with immunoSEQ multiplex PCR; TCRdb holds only in-frame clones, not every one. Among under 9,000 clones listed, around 90% were seen once. Overall study results and limits: At the given depth, recipient repertoires were over 95% de novo clonotypes. Cells were unsorted, so CD4 and CD8 contributions were not separated.

About this clone: Its cognate antigen is unknown.

The input for sequencing was peripheral blood mononuclear cells, taken at the time of graft-versus-host disease after allogeneic stem cell transplant. This receptor was taken from a male patient aged 60 to 75 who had an allogeneic stem cell transplant from a related donor, so the T cells may come from the graft donor. Some clones in this sample may be carry-over from other donors' samples.

This chain's CDR3 is CASSISDSRGYGYTF. The CDR3 coding sequence is TGTGCCAGTAGTATTTCGGACTCCAGAGGGTATGGCTACACCTTC. V usage is TRBV19 and J usage is TRBJ1-2; D unclear. Germline assignment: CDR1 LNHDA and CDR2 SQIVND (reference sequence). Trimming stripped 3 bases from V and 5 bases from J, with 16 bases between. This CDR3 is built from 15 residues. Looking up the rest from reference TRBV19 and TRBJ1-2 gives the full variable domain: DGGITQSPKYLFRKEGQNVTLSCEQNLNHDAMYWYRQDPGQGLRLIYYSQIVNDFQKGDIAEGYSVSREKKESFPLTVTSAQKNPTAFYLCASSISDSRGYGYTFGSGTRLTVV.